These 8 T cell receptor beta chains originate from one sample sequenced in a study of PD-1 blockade in classical Hodgkin lymphoma. Each and every patient relapsed after autologous stem cell transplantation, and patients got differing brentuximab vedotin exposure. This table comes from immunoSEQ multiplex PCR, and its TCRdb copy is limited to in-frame clones, with some not included. Found here are tens of thousands of clones, 77% of them singletons; the top ten hold approximately 37%. Sequencing was performed on peripheral blood mononuclear cells (PBMCs), taken before the second cycle of nivolumab. All receptors derive from a human donor with classical Hodgkin lymphoma.

The rearrangement joins TRBV6-1 to TRBJ2-7, with TRBD2 as a possible D gene (5 bases). This CDR3 is 14 amino acids long. Germline V lookup: CDR1 MNHNS, CDR2 SASEGT. Trimming removed 6 bases at V and 4 bases at J, with 16 bases between. The DNA of the CDR3 is TGTGCCAGCAGGCAAGCGGTTTCCCTTTACGAGCAGTACTTC. Translating it yields CASRQAVSLYEQYF.

The chain joins TRBV29-1 to TRBJ2-5, with 10 nucleotides matching TRBD2. The CDR3 has 13 amino acids. The V gene's germline CDR1 is SQVTM and CDR2 ANQGSEA. The trim removed 7 bases at V and 4 bases at J, leaving 6 bases unmatched. For the CDR3, the DNA is TGCAGCGGGACCGGGACTAGCGCAGAGACCCAGTACTTC. It specifies CSGTGTSAETQYF.

This chain links TRBV15 with TRBJ2-2, with 9 nucleotides matching TRBD1. This CDR3 is 15 amino acids long. The V segment lost 4 bases and the J segment 5 bases; nucleotides outside the gene matches: 5. Germline loops: CDR1 LNHNV, CDR2 YYDKDF (reference sequence). The CDR3 DNA follows: TGTGCCACCAGCATACAGGGGGCGGGGACCGGGGAGCTGTTTTTT. Its protein is CATSIQGAGTGELFF.

This rearrangement joins TRBV4-2 to TRBJ1-5, with 7 bases lining up with TRBD1. V gave up 5 bases and J gave up 6 bases; unmatched junction bases: 16. Germline loops: CDR1 LGHNA, CDR2 YNFKEQ. The length of the CDR3 is 17 residues. The CDR3 region is CASSFNRGMGSGQPQHF. The CDR3 bases are TGTGCCAGCAGCTTTAACAGGGGAATGGGCTCGGGTCAGCCCCAGCATTTT.

The rearrangement uses TRBV7-9 and TRBJ2-2; D unresolved. The CDR3 sequence is 13 residues long. Germline CDR1 is SEHNR and CDR2 is FQNEAQ (reference sequence). V was pared by 1 base and J by 5 bases, with 5 bases between. In DNA form, the CDR3 reads TGTGCCAGCAGCTTAGAATATACCGGGGAGCTGTTTTTT. It encodes CASSLEYTGELFF. The whole variable domain, remainder taken from reference TRBV7-9 and TRBJ2-2, is DTGVSQNPRHKITKRGQNVTFRCDPISEHNRLYWYRQTLGQGPEFLTYFQNEAQLEKSRLLSDRFSAERPKGSFSTLEIQRTEQGDSAMYLCASSLEYTGELFFGEGSRLTVL.

The genes are TRBV27 and TRBJ2-7; 11 bases agree with TRBD1. CDR3 length: 15 amino acids. Germline CDR1 and CDR2: MNHEY and SMNVEV (reference sequence). Losses at the gene ends were 0 bases for V and 7 bases for J; bases not matched to a gene: 5. CDR3 coding DNA: TGTGCCAGCAGTTTATCGGGACAGGGGGGAGGGGAGCAGTACTTC. Amino acid sequence: CASSLSGQGGGEQYF.

The chain recombines TRBV5-5 with TRBJ2-1; 10 bases match TRBD1. The CDR3 totals 17 residues. The germline V gene has CDR1 SGHKS and CDR2 YYEKEE (reference sequence). Losses at the gene ends were 4 bases for V and 0 bases for J; bases not matched to a gene: 7. DNA for the CDR3: TGTGCCAGCAGCCATGGATGGGACAGGGGCTCCTACAATGAGCAGTTCTTC. Residues: CASSHGWDRGSYNEQFF.

This chain links TRBV10-1 with TRBJ1-1, with D perhaps matching TRBD1 (6 bases). Trimming took 8 bases from V and 0 from J, leaving 16 bases between them. The length of the CDR3 is 15 residues. The germline gives CDR1 WNHNN, CDR2 SYGVQD (reference sequence). The CDR3 DNA sequence: TGCGCCAGCGGGGGGGCAGGCGAGATGAACACTGAAGCTTTCTTT. It specifies CASGGAGEMNTEAFF.